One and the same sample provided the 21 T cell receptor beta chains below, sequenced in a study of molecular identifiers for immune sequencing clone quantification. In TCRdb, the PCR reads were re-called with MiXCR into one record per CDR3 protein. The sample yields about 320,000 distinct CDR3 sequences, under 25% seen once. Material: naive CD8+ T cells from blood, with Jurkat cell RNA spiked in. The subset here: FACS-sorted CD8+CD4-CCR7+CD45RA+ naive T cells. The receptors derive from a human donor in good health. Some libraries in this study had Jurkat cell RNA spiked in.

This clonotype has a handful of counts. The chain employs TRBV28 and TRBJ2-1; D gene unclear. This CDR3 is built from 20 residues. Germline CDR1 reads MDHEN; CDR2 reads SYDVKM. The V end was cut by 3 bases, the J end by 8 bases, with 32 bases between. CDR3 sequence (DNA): TGTGCCAGCAGTTTTAGGAGTTCGGCAGGAGCCTACATTTTCGAGGATGAGCAGTTCTTC. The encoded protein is CASSFRSSAGAYIFEDEQFF.

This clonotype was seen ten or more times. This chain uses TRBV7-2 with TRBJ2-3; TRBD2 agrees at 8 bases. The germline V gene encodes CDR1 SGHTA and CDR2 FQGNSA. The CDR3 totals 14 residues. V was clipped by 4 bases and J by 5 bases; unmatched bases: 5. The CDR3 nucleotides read TGTGCCAGCAGCTCGGGACTAGAAATAGATACGCAGTATTTT. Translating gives CASSSGLEIDTQYF.

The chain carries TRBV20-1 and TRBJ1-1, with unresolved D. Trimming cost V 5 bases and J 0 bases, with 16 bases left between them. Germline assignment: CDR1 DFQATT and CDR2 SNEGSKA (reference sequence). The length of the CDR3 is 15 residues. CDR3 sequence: CSARAGERMNTEAFF. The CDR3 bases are TGCAGTGCTCGGGCCGGTGAGAGGATGAACACTGAAGCTTTCTTT.

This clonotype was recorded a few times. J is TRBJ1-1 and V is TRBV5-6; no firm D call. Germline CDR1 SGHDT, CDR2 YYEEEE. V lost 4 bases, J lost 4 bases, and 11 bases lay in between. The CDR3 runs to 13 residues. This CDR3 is CASSPGVSTEAFF. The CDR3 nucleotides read TGTGCCAGCAGCCCCGGGGTGAGCACTGAAGCTTTCTTT.

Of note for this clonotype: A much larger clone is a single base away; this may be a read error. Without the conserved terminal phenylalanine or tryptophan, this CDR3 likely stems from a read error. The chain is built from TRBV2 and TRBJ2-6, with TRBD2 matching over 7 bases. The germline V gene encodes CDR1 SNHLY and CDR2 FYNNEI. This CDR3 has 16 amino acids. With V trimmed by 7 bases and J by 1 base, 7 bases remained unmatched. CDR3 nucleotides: TGTGCCAGCACCGGGGGACTATTATCTGGGGCCAACGTCCTGACTCTC. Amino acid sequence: CASTGGLLSGANVLTL.

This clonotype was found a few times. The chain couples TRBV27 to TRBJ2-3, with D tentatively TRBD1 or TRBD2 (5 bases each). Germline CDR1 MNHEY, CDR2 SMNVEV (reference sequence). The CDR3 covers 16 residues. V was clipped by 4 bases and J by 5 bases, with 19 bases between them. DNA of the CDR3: TGTGCCAGCAGTTCCATCGCGGTTACGGGGCTAGATACGCAGTATTTT. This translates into CASSSIAVTGLDTQYF.

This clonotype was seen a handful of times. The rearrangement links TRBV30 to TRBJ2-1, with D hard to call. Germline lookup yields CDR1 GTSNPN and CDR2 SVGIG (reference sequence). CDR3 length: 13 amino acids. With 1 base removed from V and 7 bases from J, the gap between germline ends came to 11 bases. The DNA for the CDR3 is TGTGCCTGGAGTGACGGGCAGAAGAATGAGCAGTTCTTC. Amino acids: CAWSDGQKNEQFF.

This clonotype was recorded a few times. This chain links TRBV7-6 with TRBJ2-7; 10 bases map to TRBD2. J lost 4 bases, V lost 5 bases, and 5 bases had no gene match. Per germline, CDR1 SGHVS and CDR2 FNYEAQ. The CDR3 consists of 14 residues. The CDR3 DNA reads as TGTGCCAGCAGCCTTGAGCGGGGGGGGTACGAGCAGTACTTC. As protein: CASSLERGGYEQYF.

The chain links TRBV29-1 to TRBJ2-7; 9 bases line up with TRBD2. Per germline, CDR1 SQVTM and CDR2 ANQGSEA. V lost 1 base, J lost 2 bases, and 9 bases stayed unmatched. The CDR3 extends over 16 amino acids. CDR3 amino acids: CSVEVLRRGGTYEQYF. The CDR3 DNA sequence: TGCAGCGTTGAAGTTCTTCGGCGGGGGGGGACCTACGAGCAGTACTTC.

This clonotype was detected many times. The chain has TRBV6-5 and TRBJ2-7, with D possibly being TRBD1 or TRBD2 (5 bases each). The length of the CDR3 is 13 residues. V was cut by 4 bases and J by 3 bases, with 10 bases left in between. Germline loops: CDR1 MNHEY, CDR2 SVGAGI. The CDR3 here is CASSSLRGYEQYF. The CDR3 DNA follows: TGTGCCAGCAGTTCCTTGAGGGGCTACGAGCAGTACTTC.

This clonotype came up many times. CDR3 protein: CASSEPPYGKDTEAFF. For the CDR3, the DNA is TGTGCCAGCAGTGAACCCCCCTATGGAAAGGACACTGAAGCTTTCTTT. The V gene is TRBV2, the J gene TRBJ1-1; D gene uncertain. Germline assignment: CDR1 SNHLY and CDR2 FYNNEI. This CDR3 has 16 residues. Trimming stripped 2 bases from V and 3 bases from J, with 16 bases between.

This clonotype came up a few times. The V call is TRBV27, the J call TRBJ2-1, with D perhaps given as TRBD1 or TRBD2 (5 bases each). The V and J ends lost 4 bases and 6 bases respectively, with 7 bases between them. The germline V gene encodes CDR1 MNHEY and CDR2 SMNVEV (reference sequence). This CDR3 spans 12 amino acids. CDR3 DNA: TGTGCCAGCAGTTGGGGGTTCAATGAGCAGTTCTTC. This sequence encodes CASSWGFNEQFF.

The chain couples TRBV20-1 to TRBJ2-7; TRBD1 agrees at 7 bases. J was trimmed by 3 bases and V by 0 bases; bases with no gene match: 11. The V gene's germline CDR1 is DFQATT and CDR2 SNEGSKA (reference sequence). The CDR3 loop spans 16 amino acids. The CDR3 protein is CSARDQDRIADYEQYF. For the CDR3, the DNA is TGCAGTGCTAGAGATCAGGACAGGATCGCGGACTACGAGCAGTACTTC.

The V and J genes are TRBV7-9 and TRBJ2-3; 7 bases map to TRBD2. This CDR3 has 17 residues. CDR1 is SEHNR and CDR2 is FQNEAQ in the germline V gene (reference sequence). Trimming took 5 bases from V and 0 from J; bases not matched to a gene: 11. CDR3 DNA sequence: TGTGCCAGCAGCCCCCCTCCTAGCGGTGTGAGCACAGATACGCAGTATTTT. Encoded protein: CASSPPPSGVSTDTQYF.

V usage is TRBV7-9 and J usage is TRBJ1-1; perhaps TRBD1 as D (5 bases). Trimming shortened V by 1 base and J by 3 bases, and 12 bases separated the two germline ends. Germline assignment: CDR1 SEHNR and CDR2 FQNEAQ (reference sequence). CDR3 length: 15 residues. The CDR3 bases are TGTGCCAGCAGCTTAGGCCCTGGGGGGTACACTGAAGCTTTCTTT. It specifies CASSLGPGGYTEAFF.

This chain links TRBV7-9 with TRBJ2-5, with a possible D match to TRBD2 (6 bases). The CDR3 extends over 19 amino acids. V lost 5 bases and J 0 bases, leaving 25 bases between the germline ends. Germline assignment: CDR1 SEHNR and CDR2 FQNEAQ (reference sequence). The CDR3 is CASSTRLVRLDNYQETQYF. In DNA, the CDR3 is TGTGCCAGCAGCACCAGACTAGTTCGTCTCGATAACTACCAAGAGACCCAGTACTTC.

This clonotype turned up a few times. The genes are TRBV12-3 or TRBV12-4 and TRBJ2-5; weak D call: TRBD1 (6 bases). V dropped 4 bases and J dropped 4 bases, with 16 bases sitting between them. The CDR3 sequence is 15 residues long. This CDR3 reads CASSSIRGGPETQYF. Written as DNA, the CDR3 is TGTGCCAGCAGTTCCATCCGAGGGGGTCCAGAGACCCAGTACTTC.

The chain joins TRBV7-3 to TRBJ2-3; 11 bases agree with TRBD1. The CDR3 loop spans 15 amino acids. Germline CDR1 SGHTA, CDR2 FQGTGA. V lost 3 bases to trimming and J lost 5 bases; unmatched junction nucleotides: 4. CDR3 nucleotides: TGTGCCAGCAGCTTCGGACAGGGGGCATTAGATACGCAGTATTTT. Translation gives CASSFGQGALDTQYF. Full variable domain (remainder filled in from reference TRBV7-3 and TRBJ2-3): GAGVSQTPSNKVTEKGKYVELRCDPISGHTALYWYRQSLGQGPEFLIYFQGTGAADDSGLPNDRFFAVRPEGSVSTLKIQRTERGDSAVYLCASSFGQGALDTQYFGPGTRLTVL.

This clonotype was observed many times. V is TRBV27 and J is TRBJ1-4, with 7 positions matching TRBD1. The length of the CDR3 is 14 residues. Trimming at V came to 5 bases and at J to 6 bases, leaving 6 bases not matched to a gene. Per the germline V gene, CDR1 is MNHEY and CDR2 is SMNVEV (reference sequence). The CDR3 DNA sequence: TGTGCCAGCAGTCCCGTTACAGGGGATGAAAAACTGTTTTTT. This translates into CASSPVTGDEKLFF.

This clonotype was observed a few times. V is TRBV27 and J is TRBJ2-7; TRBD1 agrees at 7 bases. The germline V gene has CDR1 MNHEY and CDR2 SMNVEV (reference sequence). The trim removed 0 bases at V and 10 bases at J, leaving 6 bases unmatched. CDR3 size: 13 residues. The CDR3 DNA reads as TGTGCCAGCAGTTTATCGACGAGGGGGCTTCAGTACTTC. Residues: CASSLSTRGLQYF.

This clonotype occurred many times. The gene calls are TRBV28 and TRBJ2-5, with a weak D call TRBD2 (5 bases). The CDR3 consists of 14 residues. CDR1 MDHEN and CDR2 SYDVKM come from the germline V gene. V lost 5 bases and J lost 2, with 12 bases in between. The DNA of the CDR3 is TGTGCCAGCAGTCTTAGAACGGGGCAAGAGACCCAGTACTTC. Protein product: CASSLRTGQETQYF.